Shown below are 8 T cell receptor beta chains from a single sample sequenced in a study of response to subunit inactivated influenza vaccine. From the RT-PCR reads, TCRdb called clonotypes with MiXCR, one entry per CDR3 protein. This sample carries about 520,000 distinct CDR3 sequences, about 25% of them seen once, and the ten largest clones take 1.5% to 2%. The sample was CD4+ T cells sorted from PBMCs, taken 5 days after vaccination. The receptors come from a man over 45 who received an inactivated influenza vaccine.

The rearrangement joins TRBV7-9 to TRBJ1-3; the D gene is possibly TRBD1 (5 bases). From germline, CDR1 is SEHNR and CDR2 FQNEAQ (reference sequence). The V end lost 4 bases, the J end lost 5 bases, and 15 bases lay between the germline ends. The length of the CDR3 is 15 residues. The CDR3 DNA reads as TGTGCCAGCAGCTCAGATTCCCGGGGACGAAACACCATATATTTT. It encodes CASSSDSRGRNTIYF.

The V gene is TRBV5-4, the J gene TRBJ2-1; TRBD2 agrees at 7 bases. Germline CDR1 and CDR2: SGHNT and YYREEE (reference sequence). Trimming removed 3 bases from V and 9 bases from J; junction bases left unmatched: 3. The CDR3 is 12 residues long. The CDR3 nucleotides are TGTGCCAGCAGCTCACTAGCGAGTGAGCAGTTCTTC. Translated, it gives CASSSLASEQFF.

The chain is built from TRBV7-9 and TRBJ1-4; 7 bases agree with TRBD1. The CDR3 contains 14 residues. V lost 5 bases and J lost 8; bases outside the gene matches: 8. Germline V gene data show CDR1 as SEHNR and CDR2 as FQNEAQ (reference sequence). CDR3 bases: TGTGCCAGCAGCCGCGGTCTACAGGGGGAAAAACTGTTTTTT. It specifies CASSRGLQGEKLFF.

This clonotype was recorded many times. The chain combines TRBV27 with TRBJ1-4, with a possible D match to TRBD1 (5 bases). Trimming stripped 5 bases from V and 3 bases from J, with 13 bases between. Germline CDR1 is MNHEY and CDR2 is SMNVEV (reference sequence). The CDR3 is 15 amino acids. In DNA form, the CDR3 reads TGTGCCAGCAGTCCTTACAGGTTTTCTAATGAAAAACTGTTTTTT. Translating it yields CASSPYRFSNEKLFF. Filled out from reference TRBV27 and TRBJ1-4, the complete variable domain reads EAQVTQNPRYLITVTGKKLTVTCSQNMNHEYMSWYRQDPGLGLRQIYYSMNVEVTDKGDVPEGYKVSRKEKRNFPLILESPSPNQTSLYFCASSPYRFSNEKLFFGSGTQLSVL.

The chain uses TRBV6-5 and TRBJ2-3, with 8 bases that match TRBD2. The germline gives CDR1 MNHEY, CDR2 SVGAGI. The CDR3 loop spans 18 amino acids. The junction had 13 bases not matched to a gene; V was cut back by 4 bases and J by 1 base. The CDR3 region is CASSSHDERGTRTDTQYF. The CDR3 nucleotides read TGTGCCAGCAGTTCGCACGACGAGCGGGGGACCCGCACAGATACGCAGTATTTT.

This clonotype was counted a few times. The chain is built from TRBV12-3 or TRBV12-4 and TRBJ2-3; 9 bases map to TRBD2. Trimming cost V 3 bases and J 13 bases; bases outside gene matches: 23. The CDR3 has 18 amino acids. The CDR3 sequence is CASSFSSTHPLAGRGEYF. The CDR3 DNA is TGTGCCAGCAGTTTTTCCTCCACGCACCCTCTAGCGGGGCGAGGGGAGTATTTT.

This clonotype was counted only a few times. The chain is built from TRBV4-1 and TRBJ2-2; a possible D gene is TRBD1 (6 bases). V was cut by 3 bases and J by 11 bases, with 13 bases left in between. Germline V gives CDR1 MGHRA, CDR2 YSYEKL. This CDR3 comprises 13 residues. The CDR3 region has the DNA TGCGCCAGCAGCCAGGGGTCAGGGGTCGAGCTGTTTTTT. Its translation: CASSQGSGVELFF.

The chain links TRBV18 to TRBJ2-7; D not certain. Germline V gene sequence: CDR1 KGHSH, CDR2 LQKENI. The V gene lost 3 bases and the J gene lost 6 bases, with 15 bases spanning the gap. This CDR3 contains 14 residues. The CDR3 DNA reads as TGTGCCAGCTCACCCCTGGCGAAGGCGAGCGAGCAGTACTTC. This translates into CASSPLAKASEQYF. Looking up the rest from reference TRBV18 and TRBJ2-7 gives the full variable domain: NAGVMQNPRHLVRRRGQEARLRCSPMKGHSHVYWYRQLPEEGLKFMVYLQKENIIDESGMPKERFSAEFPKEGPSILRIQQVVRGDSAAYFCASSPLAKASEQYFGPGTRLTVT.